The clone carrying this TCR beta chain showed up just a few times. This sample is part of a study of T cells in Graves' hyperthyroidism and ophthalmopathy. Germline CDR1 reads MDHEN; CDR2 reads SYDVKM. This CDR3 is built from 15 residues. Trimming pared 3 bases from V and 9 bases from J, leaving 15 bases between. Amplification of TCR beta CDR3 regions used RNA as the template. A set of HTBI primers served as the primers for a first-round RT-PCR of the TCR CDR3. Each CDR3 protein gets one entry after TCRdb re-called the multiplex PCR reads with MiXCR. The sample yields about 420,000 distinct CDR3 sequences, about a sixth seen once.

Sequencing was performed on blood. The TCR originated in a woman younger than 35 with Graves' hyperthyroidism. The rearrangement links TRBV28 to TRBJ1-6; maybe TRBD1 (5 bases). The CDR3 nucleotides are TGTGCCAGCAGTTTTGCCGGGACTGGGAGTTCACCCCTCCACTTT. It codes for CASSFAGTGSSPLHF.